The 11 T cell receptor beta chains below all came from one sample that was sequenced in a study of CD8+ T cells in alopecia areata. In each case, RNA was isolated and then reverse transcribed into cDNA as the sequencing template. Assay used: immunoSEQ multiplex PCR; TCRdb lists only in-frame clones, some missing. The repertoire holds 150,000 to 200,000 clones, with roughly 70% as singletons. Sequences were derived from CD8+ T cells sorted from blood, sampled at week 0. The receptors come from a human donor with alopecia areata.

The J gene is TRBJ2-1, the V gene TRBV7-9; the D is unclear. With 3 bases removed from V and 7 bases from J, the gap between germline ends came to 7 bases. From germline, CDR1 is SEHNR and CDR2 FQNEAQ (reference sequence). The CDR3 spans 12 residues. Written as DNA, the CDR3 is TGTGCCAGCAGCTTTCTGGGGAATGAGCAGTTCTTC. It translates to CASSFLGNEQFF. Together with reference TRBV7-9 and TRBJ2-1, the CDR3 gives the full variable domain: DTGVSQNPRHKITKRGQNVTFRCDPISEHNRLYWYRQTLGQGPEFLTYFQNEAQLEKSRLLSDRFSAERPKGSFSTLEIQRTEQGDSAMYLCASSFLGNEQFFGPGTRLTVL.

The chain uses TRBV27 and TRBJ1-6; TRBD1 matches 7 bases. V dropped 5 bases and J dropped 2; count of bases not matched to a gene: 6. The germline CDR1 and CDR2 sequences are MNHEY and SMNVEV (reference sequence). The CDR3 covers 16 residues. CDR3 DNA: TGTGCCAGCAGTAGACAGGGTCGGACCTATAATTCACCCCTCCACTTT. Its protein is CASSRQGRTYNSPLHF.

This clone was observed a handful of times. The CDR3 loop reads CASSETANYGYTF. The DNA of the CDR3 is TGTGCCAGCAGTGAGACAGCTAACTATGGCTACACCTTC. This chain joins TRBV6-1 and TRBJ1-2; TRBD1 is a possible D gene (5 bases). The V and J ends lost 3 bases and 0 bases respectively, with 5 bases between them. This CDR3 is built from 13 residues. Germline-derived CDR1 and CDR2 are MNHNS and SASEGT.

CDR3 coding DNA: TGCAGCGTGGTAGCCTACAATGAGCAGTTCTTC. Protein sequence: CSVVAYNEQFF. The rearrangement links TRBV29-1 to TRBJ2-1, with unresolved D. The V end was cut by 6 bases, the J end by 2 bases, with 5 bases between. In germline, CDR1 is SQVTM, CDR2 ANQGSEA. This CDR3 comprises 11 residues.

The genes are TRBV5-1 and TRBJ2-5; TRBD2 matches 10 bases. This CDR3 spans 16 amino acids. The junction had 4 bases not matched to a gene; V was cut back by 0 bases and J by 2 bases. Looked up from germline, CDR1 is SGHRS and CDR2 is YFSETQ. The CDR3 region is CASSLVLAGAQETQYF. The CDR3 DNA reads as TGCGCCAGCAGCTTGGTGCTAGCGGGGGCTCAAGAGACCCAGTACTTC. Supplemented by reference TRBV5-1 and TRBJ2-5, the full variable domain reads KAGVTQTPRYLIKTRGQQVTLSCSPISGHRSVSWYQQTPGQGLQFLFEYFSETQRNKGNFPGRFSGRQFSNSRSEMNVSTLELGDSALYLCASSLVLAGAQETQYFGPGTRLLVL.

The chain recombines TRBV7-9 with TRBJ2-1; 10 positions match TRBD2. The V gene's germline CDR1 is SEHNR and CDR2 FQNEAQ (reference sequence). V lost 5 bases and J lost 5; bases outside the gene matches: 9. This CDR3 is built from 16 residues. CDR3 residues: CASSPRAGGLHNEQFF. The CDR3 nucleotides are TGTGCCAGCAGCCCCCGAGCGGGGGGGCTCCACAATGAGCAGTTCTTC. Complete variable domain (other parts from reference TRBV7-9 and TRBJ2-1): DTGVSQNPRHKITKRGQNVTFRCDPISEHNRLYWYRQTLGQGPEFLTYFQNEAQLEKSRLLSDRFSAERPKGSFSTLEIQRTEQGDSAMYLCASSPRAGGLHNEQFFGPGTRLTVL.

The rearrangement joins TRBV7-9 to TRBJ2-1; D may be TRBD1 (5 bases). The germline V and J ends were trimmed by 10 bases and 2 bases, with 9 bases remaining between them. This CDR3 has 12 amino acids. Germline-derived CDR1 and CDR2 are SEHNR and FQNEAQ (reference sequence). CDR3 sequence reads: CAIGAAYNEQFF. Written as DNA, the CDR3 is TGTGCCATAGGGGCGGCCTACAATGAGCAGTTCTTC.

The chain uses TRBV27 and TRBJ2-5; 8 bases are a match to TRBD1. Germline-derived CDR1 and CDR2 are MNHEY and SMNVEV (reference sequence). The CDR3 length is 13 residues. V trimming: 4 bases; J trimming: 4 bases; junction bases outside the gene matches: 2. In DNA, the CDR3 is TGTGCCAGCAGTTGGGGGACAGGAGAGACCCAGTACTTC. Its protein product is CASSWGTGETQYF.

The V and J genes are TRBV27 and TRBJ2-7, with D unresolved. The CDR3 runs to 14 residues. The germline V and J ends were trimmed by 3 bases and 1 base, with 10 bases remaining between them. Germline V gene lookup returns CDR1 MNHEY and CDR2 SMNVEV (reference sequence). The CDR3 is CASSLGRGSYEQYF. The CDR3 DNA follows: TGTGCCAGCAGTTTGGGTAGAGGATCCTACGAGCAGTACTTC.

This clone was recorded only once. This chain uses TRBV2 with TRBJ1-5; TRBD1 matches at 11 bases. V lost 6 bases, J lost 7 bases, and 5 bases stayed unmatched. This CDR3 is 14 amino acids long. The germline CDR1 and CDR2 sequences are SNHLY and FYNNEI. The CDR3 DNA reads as TGTGCCAGCAGGAACGGACAGGGGGCACAGCCCCAGCATTTT. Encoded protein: CASRNGQGAQPQHF.

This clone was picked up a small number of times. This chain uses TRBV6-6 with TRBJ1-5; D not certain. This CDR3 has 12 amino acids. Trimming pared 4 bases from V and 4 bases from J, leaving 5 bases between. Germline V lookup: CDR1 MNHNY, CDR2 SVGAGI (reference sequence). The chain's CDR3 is CASSFPNQPQHF. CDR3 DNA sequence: TGTGCCAGCAGTTTCCCTAATCAGCCCCAGCATTTT.